Presented here are 4 T cell receptor beta chains from one specimen sequenced in a study of blood T cell repertoires in COVID-19. Only in-frame clones appear in the TCRdb table, and some are missing; sequencing was by immunoSEQ multiplex PCR. The sample lists 100,000 to 150,000 clones, 65% to 85% seen once, with around 1.9% in the top ten. The sequenced sample was peripheral blood. The receptors come from a man between 65 and 85 years old with acute or convalescent COVID-19.

This rearrangement joins TRBV19 to TRBJ1-1; 10 nucleotides match TRBD1. The CDR3 covers 15 residues. The J segment lost 3 bases and the V segment lost 9 bases, leaving 10 bases of the junction unmatched. CDR1 and CDR2 (germline): LNHDA, SQIVND (reference sequence). CDR3 residues: CASAPDRGRDTEAFF. In DNA form, the CDR3 reads TGTGCCAGCGCCCCGGACAGGGGGAGAGACACTGAAGCTTTCTTT.

This chain joins TRBV5-4 and TRBJ2-3, with D possibly being TRBD2 (7 bases). CDR3 length: 16 amino acids. The V end was cut by 2 bases, the J end by 3 bases, with 16 bases between. The germline V gene encodes CDR1 SGHNT and CDR2 YYREEE (reference sequence). For the CDR3, the DNA is TGTGCCAGCAGCTTATCGGGGGGCCTTAGGACAGATACGCAGTATTTT. Encoded protein: CASSLSGGLRTDTQYF.

V and J are TRBV27 and TRBJ2-7; D not resolved. From germline, CDR1 is MNHEY and CDR2 SMNVEV (reference sequence). Trimming stripped 3 bases from V and 9 bases from J, with 6 bases between. The CDR3 runs to 10 residues. The CDR3 DNA follows: TGTGCCAGCAGTTTGGTCGGGCAGTACTTC. It translates to CASSLVGQYF.

The DNA of the CDR3 is TGCAGCGTTACTATCCGAGAAAACACTGAAGCTTTCTTT. As protein: CSVTIRENTEAFF. The genes are TRBV29-1 and TRBJ1-1; no definite D call. The CDR3 has 13 amino acids. The V end lost 5 bases, the J end lost 2 bases, and 12 bases lay between the germline ends. Germline V CDR1 and CDR2: SQVTM, ANQGSEA.